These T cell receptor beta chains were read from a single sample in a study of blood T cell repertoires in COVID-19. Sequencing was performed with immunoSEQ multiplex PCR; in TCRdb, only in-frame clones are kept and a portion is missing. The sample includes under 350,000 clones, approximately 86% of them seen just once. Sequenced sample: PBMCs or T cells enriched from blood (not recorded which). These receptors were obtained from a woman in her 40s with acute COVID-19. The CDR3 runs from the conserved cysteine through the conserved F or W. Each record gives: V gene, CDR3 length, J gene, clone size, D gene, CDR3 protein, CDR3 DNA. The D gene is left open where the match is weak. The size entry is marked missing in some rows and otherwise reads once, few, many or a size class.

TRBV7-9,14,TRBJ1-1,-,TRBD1,CASLKGTGSRKAFF,TGTGCCAGTCTTAAAGGGACAGGTAGTCGGAAAGCTTTCTTT
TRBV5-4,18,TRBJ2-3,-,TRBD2,CASSSGRSGTTGTDTQYF,TGTGCCAGCAGCTCCGGAAGGTCCGGGACTACCGGAACAGATACGCAGTATTTT
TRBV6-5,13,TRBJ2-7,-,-,CASSSPGSYEQYF,TGTGCCAGCAGCTCCCCGGGGTCCTACGAGCAGTACTTC
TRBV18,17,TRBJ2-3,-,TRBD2,CASSTVLAGVSTDTQYF,TGTGCCAGCTCAACGGTGTTGGCGGGGGTTAGCACAGATACGCAGTATTTT
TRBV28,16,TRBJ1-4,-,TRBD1,CASSPQYRGLNEKLFF,TGTGCCAGCAGTCCCCAGTACAGGGGACTTAATGAAAAACTGTTTTTT
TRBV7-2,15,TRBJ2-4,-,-,CASSSKTGDSNIQYF,TGTGCCAGCAGCTCCAAAACAGGGGACTCAAACATTCAGTACTTC
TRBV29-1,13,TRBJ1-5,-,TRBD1,CSVGTGMNQPQHF,TGCAGCGTTGGGACAGGGATGAATCAGCCCCAGCATTTT
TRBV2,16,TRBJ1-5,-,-,CASGALGGYSNQPQHF,TGTGCCAGCGGGGCCCTCGGGGGTTATAGCAATCAGCCCCAGCATTTT
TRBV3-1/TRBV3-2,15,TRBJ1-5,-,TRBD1,CASSPGTGVAQPQHF,TGTGCCAGCAGCCCCGGGACAGGGGTCGCTCAGCCCCAGCATTTT
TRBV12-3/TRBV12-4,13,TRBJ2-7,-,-,CASSLKGGVMEYF,TGTGCCAGCAGCCTAAAGGGGGGGGTGATGGAGTACTTC
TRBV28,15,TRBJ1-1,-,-,CASSETGTPNTEAFF,TGTGCCAGCAGTGAGACCGGGACACCGAACACTGAAGCTTTCTTT
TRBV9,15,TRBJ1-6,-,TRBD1,CASSVDGTGNSPLHF,TGTGCCAGCAGCGTAGACGGGACAGGGAATTCACCCCTCCACTTT
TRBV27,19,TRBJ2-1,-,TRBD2,CASSFGVSGGIGSYNEQFF,TGTGCCAGCAGTTTTGGGGTATCGGGGGGGATTGGATCCTACAATGAGCAGTTCTTC
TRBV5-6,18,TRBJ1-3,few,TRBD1,CASSLGTGKPLSGNTIYF,TGTGCCAGCAGCTTGGGGACAGGGAAACCCCTCTCTGGAAACACCATATATTTT
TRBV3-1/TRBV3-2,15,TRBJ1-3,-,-,CASSQVQVSGNTIYF,TGTGCCAGCAGCCAAGTACAGGTCTCTGGAAACACCATATATTTT
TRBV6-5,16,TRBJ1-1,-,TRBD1,CASSYSRQGGERRAFF,TGTGCCAGCAGTTACTCTAGACAGGGGGGAGAAAGAAGGGCTTTCTTT
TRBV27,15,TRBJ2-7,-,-,CASSPGTKRIHEQYF,TGTGCCAGCAGTCCAGGGACAAAAAGAATCCACGAGCAGTACTTC
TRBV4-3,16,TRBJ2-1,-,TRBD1,CASSQDWDRGRGEQFF,TGCGCCAGCAGCCAAGACTGGGACAGGGGGCGCGGTGAGCAGTTCTTC
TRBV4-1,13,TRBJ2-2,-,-,CASSLGNTGELFF,TGCGCCAGCAGCCTGGGCAACACCGGGGAGCTGTTTTTT
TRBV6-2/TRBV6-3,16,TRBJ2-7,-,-,CASSYGERVTSYEQYF,TGTGCCAGCAGTTACGGAGAGCGGGTGACCTCCTACGAGCAGTACTTC
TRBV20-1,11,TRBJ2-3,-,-,CSVPYRDTQYF,TGCAGTGTCCCCTACCGCGATACGCAGTATTTT
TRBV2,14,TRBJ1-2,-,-,CASRATGLGDGYTF,TGTGCCAGCAGGGCGACAGGTCTGGGGGATGGCTACACCTTC
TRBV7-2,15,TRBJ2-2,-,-,CASSLILGVTGELFF,TGTGCCAGCAGCTTAATTCTCGGGGTCACCGGGGAGCTGTTTTTT
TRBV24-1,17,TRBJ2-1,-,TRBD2,CATSDPLAGGPHNEQFF,TGTGCCACCAGTGATCCTCTCGCGGGAGGGCCCCACAATGAGCAGTTCTTC
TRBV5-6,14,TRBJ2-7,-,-,CASSLGGIRYEQYF,TGTGCCAGCAGCTTGGGCGGGATCCGCTACGAGCAGTACTTC
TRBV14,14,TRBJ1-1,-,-,CASSPRGGNTEAFF,TGTGCCAGCAGCCCACGGGGGGGGAACACTGAAGCTTTCTTT
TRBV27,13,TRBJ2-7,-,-,CASSLKNRREQYF,TGTGCCAGCAGTTTAAAAAACAGGCGGGAGCAGTACTTC
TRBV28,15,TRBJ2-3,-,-,CASSFEGVGTDTQYF,TGTGCCAGCAGTTTCGAGGGGGTTGGGACAGATACGCAGTATTTT
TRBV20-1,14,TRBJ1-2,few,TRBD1,CSASDPRGNYGYTF,TGCAGTGCTAGTGACCCCAGGGGGAACTATGGCTACACCTTC
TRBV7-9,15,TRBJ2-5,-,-,CASSLKGGHQETQYF,TGTGCCAGCAGCTTAAAGGGGGGGCACCAAGAGACCCAGTACTTC
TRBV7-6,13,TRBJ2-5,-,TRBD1,CASSPGQDETQYF,TGTGCCAGCAGCCCCGGACAGGACGAGACCCAGTACTTC
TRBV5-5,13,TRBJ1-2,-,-,CASSLGGAYGYTF,TGTGCCAGCAGCTTAGGAGGGGCCTATGGCTACACCTTC
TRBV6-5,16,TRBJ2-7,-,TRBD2,CASSYSSGGPSREQYF,TGTGCCAGCAGTTACTCTAGCGGGGGGCCCTCGAGAGAGCAGTACTTC
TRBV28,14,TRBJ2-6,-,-,CASSSGSGANVLTF,TGTGCCAGCAGTTCGGGCTCTGGGGCCAACGTCCTGACTTTC
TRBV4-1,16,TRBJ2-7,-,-,CASSQDLGRDSGEQYF,TGCGCCAGCAGCCAAGATCTTGGGCGGGACTCTGGGGAGCAGTACTTC
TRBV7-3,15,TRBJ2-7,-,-,CASSLKAGDRHEQYF,TGTGCCAGCAGCTTAAAAGCGGGTGACCGCCACGAGCAGTACTTC
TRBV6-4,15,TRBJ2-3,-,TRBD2,CASSRSGGAADTQYF,TGTGCCAGCAGCCGAAGCGGGGGGGCAGCAGATACGCAGTATTTT
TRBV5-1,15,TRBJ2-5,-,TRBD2,CASSSVSGRVETQYF,TGCGCCAGCAGCTCCGTTAGCGGGAGGGTTGAGACCCAGTACTTC
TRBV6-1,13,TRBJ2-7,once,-,CASSQDLGYEQYF,TGTGCCAGCAGTCAGGACTTAGGCTACGAGCAGTACTTC
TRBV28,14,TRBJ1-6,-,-,CASSLGSLNSPLHF,TGTGCCAGCAGTTTGGGGAGCCTGAATTCACCCCTCCACTTT
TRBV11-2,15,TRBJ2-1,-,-,CASSKTPTLGNEQFF,TGTGCCAGCAGCAAGACTCCTACCCTTGGAAATGAGCAGTTCTTC
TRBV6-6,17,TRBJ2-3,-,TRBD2,CASSLTGLADHTDTQYF,TGTGCCAGCAGTCTGACGGGACTAGCGGACCACACAGATACGCAGTATTTT
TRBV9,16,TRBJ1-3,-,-,CASSVGVGGDGNTIYF,TGTGCCAGCAGCGTAGGAGTCGGGGGAGATGGAAACACCATATATTTT
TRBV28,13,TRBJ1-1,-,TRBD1,CASSSGQTEVAFF,TGTGCCAGCAGTTCGGGACAGACTGAAGTAGCTTTCTTT
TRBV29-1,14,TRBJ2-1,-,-,CSVRDSSSYNEQFF,TGCAGCGTGAGGGACTCAAGCTCCTACAATGAGCAGTTCTTC
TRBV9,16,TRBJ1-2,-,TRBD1,CASSLGPGQGGYGYTF,TGTGCCAGCAGCTTGGGACCGGGACAGGGAGGCTATGGCTACACCTTC
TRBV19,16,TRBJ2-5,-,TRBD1,CASRGKGQGAGETQYF,TGTGCCAGTAGAGGTAAAGGACAGGGGGCCGGGGAGACCCAGTACTTC
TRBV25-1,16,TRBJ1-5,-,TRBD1,CASSDNRDRGNQPQHF,TGTGCCAGCAGTGATAACCGGGACAGGGGGAATCAGCCCCAGCATTTT
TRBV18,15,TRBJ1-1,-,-,CATTPSISGATEAFF,TGTGCCACCACCCCGTCAATTAGTGGTGCGACTGAAGCTTTCTTT
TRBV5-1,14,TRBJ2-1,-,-,CASSLPLVSNEQFF,TGCGCCAGCAGCTTGCCACTAGTCAGCAATGAGCAGTTCTTC
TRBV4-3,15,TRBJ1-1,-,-,CASSQDVTTGSEAFF,TGCGCCAGCAGCCAAGATGTTACGACAGGCTCAGAAGCTTTCTTT
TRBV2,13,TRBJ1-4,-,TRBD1,CASTLTGAEKLFF,TGTGCCAGCACTTTGACAGGGGCCGAAAAACTGTTTTTT
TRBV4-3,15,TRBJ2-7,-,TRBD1,CASSLGQGQWDEQYF,TGCGCCAGCAGCCTAGGACAGGGGCAGTGGGACGAGCAGTACTTC
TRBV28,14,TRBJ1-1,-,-,CASSGIQGNTEAFF,TGTGCCAGCAGTGGAATACAGGGGAACACTGAAGCTTTCTTT